This paragraph covers one TCR beta chain sequence. The sample is drawn from a study of control samples from healthy donors and cancer patients. The protocol was immunoSEQ multiplex PCR, while the TCRdb copy is restricted to in-frame clones and leaves out a portion. The repertoire holds 45,000 to 60,000 clones, with roughly 94% as singletons. The CDR3 consists of 13 residues. V gave up 1 base and J gave up 4 bases, with 7 bases separating them. Germline V gene lookup returns CDR1 LGHDT and CDR2 YNNKEL (reference sequence). Sequences were obtained from blood. V and J are TRBV3-1 (or the pseudogene TRBV3-2) and TRBJ1-1; D not certain. The sequence derives from a man younger than 40 in good health. The CDR3 sequence is CASSQAGSTEAFF. The DNA of the CDR3 is TGTGCCAGCAGCCAAGCCGGATCCACTGAAGCTTTCTTT.